This TCR beta chain was profiled in a study of cytomegalovirus exposure and HLA in healthy donors. Germline lookup yields CDR1 LNHDA and CDR2 SQIVND (reference sequence). The junction had 7 bases not matched to a gene; V was cut back by 7 bases and J by 6 bases. The CDR3 is 13 amino acids. PCR involved 60 Vbeta and 13 Jbeta primers. Here immunoSEQ multiplex PCR was the method, and the copy in TCRdb shows in-frame clones only, minus some. The table records 180,000 or so clones, about 79% of them present only once. The chain uses TRBV19 and TRBJ2-7; TRBD1 aligns across 9 bases. The specimen was PBMCs. This sequence was found in a man aged 45-60 years in good health and CMV-seropositive. The CDR3 loop is CASKDRGLSEQYF. The CDR3 DNA is TGTGCCAGTAAGGACAGGGGATTGAGCGAGCAGTACTTC.